This TCR beta chain derives from a study of cytomegalovirus exposure and HLA in healthy donors. For the study at large: For the approximately 420 genotyped donors, roughly 80% fell within the Caucasian-associated ancestry cluster.

The study's findings and limits: A few CMV-associated chains were confirmed in vitro to be specific for CMV antigens.

Germline V gene lookup returns CDR1 SEHNR and CDR2 FQNEAQ (reference sequence). The CDR3 is 13 residues long. Trimming left V 5 bases short and J 0 bases short, with 7 bases between. The PCR used 60 Vbeta and 13 Jbeta primers. Methods used by the authors: Approximately 9.9 million shared chains were among the about 80 million unique TCR beta chains that a later analysis counted. Produced via immunoSEQ multiplex PCR; TCRdb's table is partial and in-frame only. V and J calls and clone size are given by that table; D and trimming were obtained from the DNA. This table has about 190,000 clones, approximately 80% appearing once. To note about this clone: As yet, its antigen is unknown.

The sequenced material came from PBMCs. The J gene is TRBJ2-5, the V gene TRBV7-9; no definite D call. This clonotype was sampled from a boy between 5 and 17 years old in good health and CMV-seronegative. This chain's CDR3 is CASSPPNQETQYF. As DNA, the CDR3 is TGTGCCAGCAGCCCCCCCAACCAAGAGACCCAGTACTTC.